A selection of T cell receptor beta chains follows, all from one sample in a study of blood T cells in healthy people across ages. TCRdb re-derived calls from the 5' RACE reads in MiXCR, one entry per CDR3 protein. There are around 2 million distinct CDR3 sequences in the sample; about two fifths occur only once, and more than 20% lies in the top ten. The sequencing input was blood. All receptors come from a human donor in good health. The CDR3 runs from the conserved cysteine through the conserved F or W. Fields, in order: J gene, D gene, V gene, CDR3 length, clone size, CDR3 DNA, CDR3 protein. D genes are given only for firm matches. Not all rows give a size; the values are once, few, many and, for expanded clones, a class.

>TRBJ2-6|.|TRBV28|15|.
TGTGCCAGCAGGGGTGGCGGCTCTGGGGCCAACGTCCTGACTTTC
CASRGGGSGANVLTF
>TRBJ2-7|.|TRBV20-1|12|.
TGCAGTGTATGGCGTATTGCCTACGAGCAGTACTTC
CSVWRIAYEQYF
>TRBJ2-3|.|TRBV7-9|15|.
TGTGCCAGCAGCTTATTTGCGACACCCACAGATACGCAGTATTTT
CASSLFATPTDTQYF
>TRBJ2-1|.|TRBV7-2|12|few
TGTGCCAGCAGCTTAGGGCCCCTGGAGCAGTTCTTC
CASSLGPLEQFF
>TRBJ2-3|.|TRBV25-1|15|.
TGTGCCAGCAGTGTTGGGTGGGAGAGCACAGATACGCAGTATTTT
CASSVGWESTDTQYF
>TRBJ2-1|.|TRBV7-9|17|.
TGTGCCAGCAAACGGCTGGGGGACGCGTTTTCCTACAATGGGCAGTTCTTC
CASKRLGDAFSYNGQFF
>TRBJ1-1|.|TRBV12-3/TRBV12-4|13|few
TGTGCCAGCAGTTTTATCTCTAACACTGAAGCTTTCTTT
CASSFISNTEAFF
>TRBJ2-4|TRBD1|TRBV2|14|few
TGTGCCTCCAACAGGGGCTGGGCCAAAAACATTCAGTACTTC
CASNRGWAKNIQYF
>TRBJ2-7|.|TRBV6-6|14|few
TGTGCCAGCAGTTACGGTCAAGACCTCTACGAGCAGTACTTC
CASSYGQDLYEQYF
>TRBJ2-7|.|TRBV2|14|.
TGTGCCAGCAGCCAGAACAGGGTTGACTACGAGCAGTACTTC
CASSQNRVDYEQYF
>TRBJ2-4|.|TRBV7-9|14|.
TGTGCCAGCAGCTTGTCGGGGCCCCTGTTGGAGCAGTACTTC
CASSLSGPLLEQYF
>TRBJ2-3|.|TRBV14|13|.
TGTGCCAGCAGCCCCCACCAGGACGATACGCAGTATTTT
CASSPHQDDTQYF
>TRBJ2-3|.|TRBV5-1|14|few
TGCGCCAGCTGGGCACAGGGATACACAGATACGCAGTATTTT
CASWAQGYTDTQYF
>TRBJ2-1|.|TRBV9|15|few
TGTGCCGGCAGCGTAGACCAGGGGCATTACAATGAGCAGTTCTTC
CAGSVDQGHYNEQFF
>TRBJ1-4|.|TRBV7-2|15|.
TGTGCCAGCAGCTTAGCAGGGGGAGGTTACGAAAAACTGTTTTTT
CASSLAGGGYEKLFF
>TRBJ2-1|TRBD2|TRBV10-3|16|few
TGTGCCATCAGTGCGGTAGCGGGGGCCCTGTACAATGAGCAGTTCTTC
CAISAVAGALYNEQFF
>TRBJ1-1|.|TRBV2|14|once
TGTGCCAGCAGTGTTGCGGGAGCGAACACTGAAGCTTTCTTT
CASSVAGANTEAFF
>TRBJ2-1|.|TRBV7-9|14|.
TGTGCCAGCAGCTTCTATTCGACTTACAATGAGCAGTTCTTC
CASSFYSTYNEQFF
>TRBJ2-4|.|TRBV20-1|20|few
TGCAGTGCTAGAGATCTGGATTGGGACAACCAAAAACTAGCCAAAAACATTCAGTACTTC
CSARDLDWDNQKLAKNIQYF
>TRBJ1-2|.|TRBV7-9|15|few
TGTGCCAGCAGGACCGCCGGGACGCCCAGATATGGCTACACCTTC
CASRTAGTPRYGYTF
>TRBJ1-2|TRBD1|TRBV24-1|16|.
TGTGCCACCAGTGATTCTGGACAGGGGGCTAGTAGTGGCCACACCTTC
CATSDSGQGASSGHTF
>TRBJ1-1|TRBD1|TRBV6-5|14|.
TGTGCCAGCAGTTACATTCGACAGGGGGCTAAAGCTTTCTTT
CASSYIRQGAKAFF
>TRBJ2-1|.|TRBV6-2/TRBV6-3|13|few
TGTGCCAGCACCCCTGACGGTTACAATGAGCAGTTCTTC
CASTPDGYNEQFF
>TRBJ2-7|TRBD2|TRBV12-3/TRBV12-4|17|.
TGTGCCAGCAGTCCCGGGACTAGCGGGGGGATCTCCTACGAGCAGTACTTC
CASSPGTSGGISYEQYF
>TRBJ2-7|.|TRBV20-1|13|.
TGCAGTGCTAGGTCGGACAGAAACTACGAGCAGTACTTC
CSARSDRNYEQYF
>TRBJ2-3|TRBD2|TRBV20-1|20|few
TGCAGTGCTCTAATACACCGGGCTAGCGGGGGGGCCTTAGTCACAGATACGCAGTATTTT
CSALIHRASGGALVTDTQYF
>TRBJ2-7|TRBD1|TRBV13|15|.
TGTGCCAGCAGCAAGACGGACAGGGTCCCCTACGAGCAGTACTTC
CASSKTDRVPYEQYF
>TRBJ2-1|TRBD2|TRBV7-9|17|.
TGTGCCAGCAGCTTAGCGCAAGCGGGGAGAATCTGGAATGAGCAGTTCTTC
CASSLAQAGRIWNEQFF
>TRBJ1-1|.|TRBV4-2|15|.
TGTGCCAGCAGCCCCTCAGGCCCCGGCGGGCTTGAAGCTTTCTTT
CASSPSGPGGLEAFF
>TRBJ1-1|.|TRBV27|13|.
TGTGCCAGCAGTTTATCCACCCTCACTGAAGCTTTCTTT
CASSLSTLTEAFF
>TRBJ2-7|TRBD2|TRBV7-8|15|many
TGTGCCAGCAGCTTAACGGGAGGTGGACTCTACGAGCAGTACTTC
CASSLTGGGLYEQYF
>TRBJ2-5|TRBD1|TRBV6-5|14|.
TGTGCCACCAGACAGGGGGAGTCCCAAGAGACCCAGTACTTC
CATRQGESQETQYF
>TRBJ2-3|.|TRBV7-2|16|.
TGTGCCAGCAGCTCCCCCTTCCGGCAGTCCACAGATACGCAGTATTTT
CASSSPFRQSTDTQYF
>TRBJ2-7|TRBD1|TRBV25-1|14|.
TGTGCCAGCATGGGACAGGGGGGGTCCTACGAGCAGTACTTC
CASMGQGGSYEQYF
>TRBJ1-1|.|TRBV2|14|.
TGTGCCAGCGACTTGGAACGAGGAAACACTGAAGCTTTCTTT
CASDLERGNTEAFF
>TRBJ2-7|.|TRBV7-9|15|few
TGTGCCAGCAGCGCCACCCGGGGAAGAGGAGGCGAGCAGTACTTC
CASSATRGRGGEQYF
>TRBJ2-7|.|TRBV15|14|.
TGTGCCACCAGCAGAGATGGGAGGATGAACGAGCAGTACTTC
CATSRDGRMNEQYF
>TRBJ2-1|.|TRBV9|14|.
TGTGCCAGCAGCTCCAGGACAGCGACGGATGAGCAGTTCTTC
CASSSRTATDEQFF
>TRBJ1-6|.|TRBV6-5|14|.
TGTGCCAGCAGTTATAGCTGGAGTGTATCACCCCTCCACTTT
CASSYSWSVSPLHF
>TRBJ1-2|.|TRBV25-1|15|few
TGTGCCAGCGGGGATTCGGGACTGACTAACTATGGCTACACCTTC
CASGDSGLTNYGYTF